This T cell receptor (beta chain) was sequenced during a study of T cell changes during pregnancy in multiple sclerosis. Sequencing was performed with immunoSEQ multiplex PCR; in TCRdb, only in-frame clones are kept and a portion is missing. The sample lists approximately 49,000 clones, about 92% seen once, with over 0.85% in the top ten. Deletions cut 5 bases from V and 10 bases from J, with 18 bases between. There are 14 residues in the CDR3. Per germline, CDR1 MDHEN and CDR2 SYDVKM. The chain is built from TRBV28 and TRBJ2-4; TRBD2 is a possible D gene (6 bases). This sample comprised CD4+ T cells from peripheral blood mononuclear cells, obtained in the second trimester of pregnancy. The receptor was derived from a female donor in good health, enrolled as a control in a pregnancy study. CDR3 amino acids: CASSPPGSGGIQYF. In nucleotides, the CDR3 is TGTGCCAGCAGTCCACCGGGTAGCGGAGGGATTCAGTACTTC.